The following is a T cell receptor beta chain sequence with its context. This sample is drawn from a study of blood T cell repertoires in COVID-19. The table came from immunoSEQ multiplex PCR; TCRdb's copy has only in-frame clones and leaves some out. The data show 200,000 to 250,000 clones, 70% to 90% seen once. Germline CDR1 is SGHNT and CDR2 is YYREEE (reference sequence). With V trimmed by 2 bases and J by 4 bases, 11 bases remained unmatched. This CDR3 comprises 17 residues. V and J are TRBV5-4 and TRBJ2-5; TRBD2 aligns across 10 bases. Sequenced: PBMCs or T cells enriched from blood (not recorded which). The TCR sequence derives from a man younger than 40 who had recovered from COVID-19. The CDR3 DNA is TGTGCCAGCAGCTTAGGTGGTCTAGCGGGAGTTAGAGAGACCCAGTACTTC. It encodes CASSLGGLAGVRETQYF. Full variable domain (remainder filled in from reference TRBV5-4 and TRBJ2-5): ETGVTQSPTHLIKTRGQQVTLRCSSQSGHNTVSWYQQALGQGPQFIFQYYREEENGRGNFPPRFSGLQFPNYSSELNVNALELDDSALYLCASSLGGLAGVRETQYFGPGTRLLVL.